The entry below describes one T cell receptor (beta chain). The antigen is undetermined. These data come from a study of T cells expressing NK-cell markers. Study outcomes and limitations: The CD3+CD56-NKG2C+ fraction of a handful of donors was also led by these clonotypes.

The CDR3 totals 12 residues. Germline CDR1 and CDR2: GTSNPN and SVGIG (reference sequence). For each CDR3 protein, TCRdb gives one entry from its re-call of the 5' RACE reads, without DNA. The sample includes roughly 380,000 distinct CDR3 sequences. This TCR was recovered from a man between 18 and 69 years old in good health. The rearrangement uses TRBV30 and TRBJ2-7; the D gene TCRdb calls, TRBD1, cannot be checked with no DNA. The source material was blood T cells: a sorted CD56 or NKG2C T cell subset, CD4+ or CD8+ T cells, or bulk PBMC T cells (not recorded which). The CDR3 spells CALQGRAYEQYF.